This T cell receptor (beta chain) is drawn from a study of blood T cell repertoires in COVID-19. Study as a whole: Samples of COVID-19 (acute and convalescent) were obtained from the United States, Italy and Spain. Sources were T cells, B-cell-depleted T cells, or PBMCs; the material itself was cDNA or gDNA.

The CDR3 runs to 16 residues. Trimming cost V 9 bases and J 2 bases, with 21 bases left between them. Germline V gene data show CDR1 as LNHDA and CDR2 as SQIVND (reference sequence). In the original processing: Amplifying reference gene primers gave estimates of nucleated cell counts. Some clones are missing from TCRdb's copy, which holds only in-frame ones; the method was immunoSEQ multiplex PCR. V, J and clone size derive from that table, while D and trimming were established from the DNA sequence. This table holds 26,000 or so clones, around 67% found once. Sequencing used peripheral blood. The receptor's source is a man in his fifties or sixties with active or convalescent COVID-19. The chain recombines TRBV19 with TRBJ2-3; maybe TRBD2 (6 bases). CDR3 protein: CASKVRSGENTDTQYF. CDR3 sequence (DNA): TGTGCCAGCAAAGTCCGCTCGGGAGAAAACACAGATACGCAGTATTTT.